This paragraph covers one TCR beta chain sequence. One end of the junction fails to match germline, which may point to a read error. These data are taken from a study of blood T cell repertoires in COVID-19. Only in-frame clones appear in the TCRdb table, and some are missing; sequencing was by immunoSEQ multiplex PCR. The sample has around 250,000 clones, approximately 88% seen once; the top ten hold 2.5% to 3.5%. Exposed volunteers were people who met a COVID-19 case within 2 weeks before study entry. This CDR3 comprises 13 residues. Germline CDR1 is SGHTA and CDR2 is FQGNSA. The clonotype comes from a woman aged 40 to 50 who had been exposed to COVID-19. The sequenced material came from PBMCs or T cells enriched from blood (not recorded which). V gene TRBV7-2 combines with J gene TRBJ1-5, with 7 bases aligning to TRBD1. As DNA, the CDR3 is TGTGCCAGCAGCTTTTGGGACGGACAGGTTTTGGATTTT. Protein product: CASSFWDGQVLDF.